This T cell receptor beta chain was profiled in a study of cytomegalovirus exposure and HLA in healthy donors. Study summary: Early released data comprised about 90 million unique TCRs from HLA-typed donors. Out of fewer than 400 genotyped donors, roughly 78% belonged to the Caucasian-associated ancestry cluster. Whole-study results and caveats: Across HLA loci, a later analysis found differing TCR association rates, with DRB1 most and HLA-C fewest.

The V gene's germline CDR1 is LNHNV and CDR2 YYDKDF (reference sequence). The CDR3 contains 16 residues. Trimming removed 1 base from V and 1 base from J; junction bases left unmatched: 7. The PCR ran on 60 Vbeta and 13 Jbeta primers. Produced via immunoSEQ multiplex PCR; TCRdb's table is partial and in-frame only. The sample lists around 140,000 clones; around 66% were seen once. Remarks on this clone: As yet, its antigen is unknown.

The clonotype comes from a woman in her fifties or sixties in good health and CMV-seronegative. V gene TRBV15 combines with J gene TRBJ2-7, with 7 bases identical to TRBD2. The sequencing input was PBMCs. In DNA form, the CDR3 reads TGTGCCACCAGCAGAGTGGGGCCCGGGAGGTCCTACGAGCAGTACTTC. As protein: CATSRVGPGRSYEQYF.